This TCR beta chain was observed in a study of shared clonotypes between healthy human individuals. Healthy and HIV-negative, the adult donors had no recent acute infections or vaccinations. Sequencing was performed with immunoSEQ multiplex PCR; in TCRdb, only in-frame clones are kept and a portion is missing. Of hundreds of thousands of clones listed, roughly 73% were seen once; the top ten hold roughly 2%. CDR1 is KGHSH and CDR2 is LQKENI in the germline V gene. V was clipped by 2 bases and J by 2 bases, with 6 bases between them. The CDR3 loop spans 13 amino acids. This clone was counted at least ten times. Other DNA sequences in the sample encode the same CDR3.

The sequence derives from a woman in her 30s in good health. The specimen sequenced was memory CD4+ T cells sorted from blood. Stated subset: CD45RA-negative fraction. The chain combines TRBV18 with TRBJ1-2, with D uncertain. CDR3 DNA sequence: TGTGCCAGCTCACCAACTGAGAACTATGGCTACACCTTC. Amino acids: CASSPTENYGYTF.